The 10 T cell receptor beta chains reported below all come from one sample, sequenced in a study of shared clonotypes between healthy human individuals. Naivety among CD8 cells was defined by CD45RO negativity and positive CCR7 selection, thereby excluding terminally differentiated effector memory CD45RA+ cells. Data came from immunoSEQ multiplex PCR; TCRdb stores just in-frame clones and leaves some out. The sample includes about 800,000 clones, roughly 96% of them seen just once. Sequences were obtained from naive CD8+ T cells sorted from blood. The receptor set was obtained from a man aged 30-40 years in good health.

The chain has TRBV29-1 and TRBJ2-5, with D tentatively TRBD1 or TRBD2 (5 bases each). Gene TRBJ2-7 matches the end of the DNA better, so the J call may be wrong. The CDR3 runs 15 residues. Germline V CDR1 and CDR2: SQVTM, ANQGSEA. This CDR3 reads CSVEDRQGEPYEQYF. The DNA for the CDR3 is TGCAGCGTTGAAGATCGGCAGGGAGAACCCTACGAGCAGTACTTC.

The CDR3 here is CASSQRIVAPNIQYF. In DNA form, the CDR3 reads TGCGCCAGCAGCCAAAGGATAGTAGCCCCCAACATTCAGTACTTC. The chain carries TRBV4-1 and TRBJ2-4; D is uncertain. CDR1 and CDR2 from the germline V gene are MGHRA and YSYEKL. The CDR3 consists of 15 residues. Deletions cut 2 bases from V and 7 bases from J, with 15 bases between.

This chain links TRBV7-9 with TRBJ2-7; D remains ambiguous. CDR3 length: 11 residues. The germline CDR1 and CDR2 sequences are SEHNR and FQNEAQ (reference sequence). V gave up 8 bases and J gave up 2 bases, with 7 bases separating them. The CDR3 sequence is CASGLTYEQYF. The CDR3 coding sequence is TGTGCCAGCGGGCTTACCTACGAGCAGTACTTC.

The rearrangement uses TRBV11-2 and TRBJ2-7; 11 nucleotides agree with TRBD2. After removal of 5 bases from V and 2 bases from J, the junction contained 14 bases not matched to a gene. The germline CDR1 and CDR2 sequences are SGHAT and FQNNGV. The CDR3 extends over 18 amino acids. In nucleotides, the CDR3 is TGTGCCAGCAGCATAGGGACTAGCGGAGGGACCTTACCCTACGAGCAGTACTTC. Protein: CASSIGTSGGTLPYEQYF.

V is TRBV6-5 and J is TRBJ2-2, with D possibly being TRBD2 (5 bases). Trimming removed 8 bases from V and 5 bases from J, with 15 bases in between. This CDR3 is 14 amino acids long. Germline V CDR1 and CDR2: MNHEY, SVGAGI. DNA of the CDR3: TGTGCCAGCGGAGAGGGCCCTTATACCGGGGAGCTGTTTTTT. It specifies CASGEGPYTGELFF.

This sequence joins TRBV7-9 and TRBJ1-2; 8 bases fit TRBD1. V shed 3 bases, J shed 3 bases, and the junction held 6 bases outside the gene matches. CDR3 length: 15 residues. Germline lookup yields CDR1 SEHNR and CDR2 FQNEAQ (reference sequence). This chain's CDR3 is CASSLQGAKDYGYTF. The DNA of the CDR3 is TGTGCCAGCAGCTTGCAGGGGGCGAAAGACTATGGCTACACCTTC.

In DNA form, the CDR3 reads TGTGCCAGCTCTCCGGGACAGGGGGCGTTGAATGAGCAGTTCTTC. It specifies CASSPGQGALNEQFF. This chain joins TRBV28 and TRBJ2-1; TRBD1 agrees at 12 bases. The CDR3 spans 15 residues. V was pared by 8 bases and J by 7 bases, with 9 bases of the junction left unmatched. CDR1 MDHEN and CDR2 SYDVKM come from the germline V gene. The variable domain in full, completed from reference TRBV28 and TRBJ2-1, reads DVKVTQSSRYLVKRTGEKVFLECVQDMDHENMFWYRQDPGLGLRLIYFSYDVKMKEKGDIPEGYSVSREKKERFSLILESASTNQTSMYLCASSPGQGALNEQFFGPGTRLTVL.

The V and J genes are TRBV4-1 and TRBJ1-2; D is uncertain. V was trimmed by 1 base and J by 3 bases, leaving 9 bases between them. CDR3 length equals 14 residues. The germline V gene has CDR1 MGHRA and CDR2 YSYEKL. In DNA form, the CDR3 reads TGCGCCAGCAGCCAAGTAGGAGACCACTATGGCTACACCTTC. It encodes CASSQVGDHYGYTF.

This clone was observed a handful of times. The CDR3 sequence is CASSDGGRDEQYF. Written as DNA, the CDR3 is TGTGCCAGCAGCGACGGGGGGAGGGACGAGCAGTACTTC. The chain joins TRBV5-5 to TRBJ2-7; 7 bases are a match to TRBD2. The germline CDR1 and CDR2 sequences are SGHKS and YYEKEE (reference sequence). The CDR3 has 13 amino acids. J was trimmed by 5 bases and V by 4 bases; bases with no gene match: 6.

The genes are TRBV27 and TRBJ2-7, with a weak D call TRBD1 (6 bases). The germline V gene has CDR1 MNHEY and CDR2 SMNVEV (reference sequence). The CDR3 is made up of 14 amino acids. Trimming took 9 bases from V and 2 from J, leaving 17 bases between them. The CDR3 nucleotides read TGTGCCAGTACACCCGGGACAAACCCCTACGAGCAGTACTTC. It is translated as CASTPGTNPYEQYF.